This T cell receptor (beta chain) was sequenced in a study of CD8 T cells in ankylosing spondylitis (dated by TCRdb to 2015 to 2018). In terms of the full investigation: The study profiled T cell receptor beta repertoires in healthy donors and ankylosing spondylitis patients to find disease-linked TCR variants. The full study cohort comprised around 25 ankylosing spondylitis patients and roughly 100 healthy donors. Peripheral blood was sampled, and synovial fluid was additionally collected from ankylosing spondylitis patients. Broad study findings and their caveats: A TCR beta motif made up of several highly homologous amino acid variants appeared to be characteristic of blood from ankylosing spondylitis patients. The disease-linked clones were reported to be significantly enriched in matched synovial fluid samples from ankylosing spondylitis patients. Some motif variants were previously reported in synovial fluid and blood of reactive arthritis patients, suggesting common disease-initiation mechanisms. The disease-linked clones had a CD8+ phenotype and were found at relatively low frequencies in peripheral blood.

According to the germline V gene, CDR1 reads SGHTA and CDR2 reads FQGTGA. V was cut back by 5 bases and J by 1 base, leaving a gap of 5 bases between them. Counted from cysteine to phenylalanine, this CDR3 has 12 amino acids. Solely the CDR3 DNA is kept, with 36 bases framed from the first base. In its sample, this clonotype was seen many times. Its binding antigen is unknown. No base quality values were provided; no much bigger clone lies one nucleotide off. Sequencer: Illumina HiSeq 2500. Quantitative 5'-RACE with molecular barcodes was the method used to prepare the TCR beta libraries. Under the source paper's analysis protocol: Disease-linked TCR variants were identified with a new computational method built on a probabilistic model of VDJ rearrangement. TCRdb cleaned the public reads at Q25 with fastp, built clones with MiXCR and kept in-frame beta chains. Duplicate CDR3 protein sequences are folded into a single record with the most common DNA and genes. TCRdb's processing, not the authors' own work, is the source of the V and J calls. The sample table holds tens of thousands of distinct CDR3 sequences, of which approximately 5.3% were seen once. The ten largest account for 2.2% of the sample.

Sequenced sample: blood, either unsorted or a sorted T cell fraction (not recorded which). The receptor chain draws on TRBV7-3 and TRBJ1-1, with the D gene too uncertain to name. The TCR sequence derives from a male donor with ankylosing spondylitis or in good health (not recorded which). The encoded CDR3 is CASSPENTEAFF. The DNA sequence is TGTGCCAGCAGCCCTGAGAACACTGAAGCTTTCTTT.